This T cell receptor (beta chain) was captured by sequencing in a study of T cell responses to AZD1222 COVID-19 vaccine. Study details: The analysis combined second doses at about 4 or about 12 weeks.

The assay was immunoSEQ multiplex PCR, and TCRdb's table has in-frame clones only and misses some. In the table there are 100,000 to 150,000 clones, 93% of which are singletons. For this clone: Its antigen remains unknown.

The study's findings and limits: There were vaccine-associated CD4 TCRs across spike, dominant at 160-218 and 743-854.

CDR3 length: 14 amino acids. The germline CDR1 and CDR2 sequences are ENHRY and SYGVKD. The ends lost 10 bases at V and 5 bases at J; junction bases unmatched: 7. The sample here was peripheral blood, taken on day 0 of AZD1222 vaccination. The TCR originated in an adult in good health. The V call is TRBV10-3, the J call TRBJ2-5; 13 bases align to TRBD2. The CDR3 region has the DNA TGTGCCACTCGGACTAGCGGGGGAAGGGAGACCCAGTACTTC. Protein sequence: CATRTSGGRETQYF.